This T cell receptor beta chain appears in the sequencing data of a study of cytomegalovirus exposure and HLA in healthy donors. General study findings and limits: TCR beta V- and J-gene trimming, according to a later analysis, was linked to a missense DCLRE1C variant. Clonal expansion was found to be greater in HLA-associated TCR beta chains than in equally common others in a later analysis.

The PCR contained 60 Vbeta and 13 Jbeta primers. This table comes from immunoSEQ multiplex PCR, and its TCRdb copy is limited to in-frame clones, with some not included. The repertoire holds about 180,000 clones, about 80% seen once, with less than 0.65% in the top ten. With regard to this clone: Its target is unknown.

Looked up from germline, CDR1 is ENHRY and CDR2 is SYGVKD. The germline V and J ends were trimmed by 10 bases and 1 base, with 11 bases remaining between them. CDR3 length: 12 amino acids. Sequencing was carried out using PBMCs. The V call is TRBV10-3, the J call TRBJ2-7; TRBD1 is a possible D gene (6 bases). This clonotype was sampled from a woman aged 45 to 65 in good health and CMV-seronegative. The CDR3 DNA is TGTGCCACAGGGGCTAGGTCCTACGAGCAGTACTTC. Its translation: CATGARSYEQYF.